This T cell receptor beta chain was profiled in a study of cytotoxic CD8 clonotypes in ibrutinib-treated CLL. Study details: Timing of response sample collection was a median approximately twelve months after treatment start, with a range of 6 to 36.

CDR3 length equals 13 residues. J was trimmed by 9 bases and V by 6 bases; bases with no gene match: 9. Germline CDR1 MNHNY, CDR2 SVGAGI (reference sequence). Target depth was 1 in 200,000 to 1 in 1 million T cells, about 10x per clonotype. Method: immunoSEQ multiplex PCR; TCRdb's copy keeps in-frame clones and lacks some. The profile covers about 85,000 clones, with 75% to 85% appearing a single time and 4% to 5.5% taken by the ten largest. On this clone: The target antigen is unknown.

Findings and limits, study-wide: There were few public clonotypes, and on treatment they contracted or stayed stable. Pretreatment clonality was elevated relative to age-matched healthy donors and paralleled circulating CD8+ T-cell counts.

This specimen was PBMCs, taken after 12 months of ibrutinib treatment. The chain uses TRBV6-6 and TRBJ1-1, with 8 nucleotides matching TRBD1. The TCR sequence derives from a human donor with chronic lymphocytic leukemia. The CDR3 DNA follows: TGTGCCAGCAGCCAGGGACAGGCCCGCAAAGCTTTCTTT. Translation gives CASSQGQARKAFF.